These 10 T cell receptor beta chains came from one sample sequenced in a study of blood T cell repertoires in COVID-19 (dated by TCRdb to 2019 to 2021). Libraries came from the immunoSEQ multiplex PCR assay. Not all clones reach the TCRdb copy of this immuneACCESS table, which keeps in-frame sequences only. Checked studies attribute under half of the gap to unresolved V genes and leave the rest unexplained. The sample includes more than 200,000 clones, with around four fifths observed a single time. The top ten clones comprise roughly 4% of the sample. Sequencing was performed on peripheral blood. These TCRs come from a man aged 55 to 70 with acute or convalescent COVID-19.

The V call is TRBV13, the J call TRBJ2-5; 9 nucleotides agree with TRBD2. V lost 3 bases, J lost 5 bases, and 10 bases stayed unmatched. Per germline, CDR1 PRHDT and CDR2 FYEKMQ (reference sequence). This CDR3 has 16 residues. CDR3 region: CASSFLAGELRETQYF. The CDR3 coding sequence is TGTGCCAGCAGCTTTTTAGCGGGAGAACTCAGGGAGACCCAGTACTTC.

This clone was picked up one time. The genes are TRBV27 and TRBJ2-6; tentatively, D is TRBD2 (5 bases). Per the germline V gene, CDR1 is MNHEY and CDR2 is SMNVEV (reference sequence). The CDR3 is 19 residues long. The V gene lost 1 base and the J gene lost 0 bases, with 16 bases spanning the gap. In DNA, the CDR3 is TGTGCCAGCAGTTTATACCCGGGGTTGCGGAGCTCTGGGGCCAACGTCCTGACTTTC. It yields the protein CASSLYPGLRSSGANVLTF.

This CDR3 is CASSAGTAGNTIYF. CDR3 sequence (DNA): TGCGCCAGCAGCGCAGGGACAGCCGGAAACACCATATATTTT. J is TRBJ1-3 and V is TRBV5-1, with 7 nucleotides matching TRBD1. The germline CDR1 and CDR2 sequences are SGHRS and YFSETQ. The CDR3 covers 14 residues. V lost 4 bases and J lost 4; bases outside the gene matches: 5. The full variable domain, rest sourced from reference TRBV5-1 and TRBJ1-3, is KAGVTQTPRYLIKTRGQQVTLSCSPISGHRSVSWYQQTPGQGLQFLFEYFSETQRNKGNFPGRFSGRQFSNSRSEMNVSTLELGDSALYLCASSAGTAGNTIYFGEGSWLTVV.

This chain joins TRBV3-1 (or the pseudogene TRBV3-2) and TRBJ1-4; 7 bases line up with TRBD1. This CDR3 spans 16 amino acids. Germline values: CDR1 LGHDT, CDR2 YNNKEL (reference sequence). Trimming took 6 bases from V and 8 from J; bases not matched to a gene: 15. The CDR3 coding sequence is TGTGCCAGCAGAGCGGAGGGGGCGCATCTTGAGGAAAAACTGTTTTTT. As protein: CASRAEGAHLEEKLFF.

DNA of the CDR3: TGTGCCTGGAGTCGACGGACAGGGCCTACTGAAGCTTTCTTT. It yields the protein CAWSRRTGPTEAFF. The V gene is TRBV30, the J gene TRBJ1-1, with 8 bases fitting TRBD1. The CDR3 runs to 14 residues. The V and J ends lost 2 bases and 5 bases, in that order; junction bases with no gene match: 7. Germline CDR1 is GTSNPN and CDR2 is SVGIG (reference sequence).

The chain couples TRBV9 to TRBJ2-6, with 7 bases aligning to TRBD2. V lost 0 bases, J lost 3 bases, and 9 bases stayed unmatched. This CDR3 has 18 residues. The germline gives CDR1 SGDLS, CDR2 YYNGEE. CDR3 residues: CASSVGPGGIGGANVLTF. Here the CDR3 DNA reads TGTGCCAGCAGCGTAGGTCCCGGGGGGATCGGTGGGGCCAACGTCCTGACTTTC.

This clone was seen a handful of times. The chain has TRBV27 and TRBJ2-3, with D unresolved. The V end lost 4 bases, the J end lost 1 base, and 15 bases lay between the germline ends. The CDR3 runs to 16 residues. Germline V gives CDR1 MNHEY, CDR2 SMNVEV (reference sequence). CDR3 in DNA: TGTGCCAGCAGTTGGGCCCTCTCGGTCGGCACAGATACGCAGTATTTT. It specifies CASSWALSVGTDTQYF.

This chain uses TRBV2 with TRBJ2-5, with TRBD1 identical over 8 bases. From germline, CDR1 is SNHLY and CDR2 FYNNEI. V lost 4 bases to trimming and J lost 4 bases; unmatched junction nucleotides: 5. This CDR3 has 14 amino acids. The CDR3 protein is CASSVQGGIETQYF. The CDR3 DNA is TGTGCCAGCAGTGTACAGGGGGGAATAGAGACCCAGTACTTC.

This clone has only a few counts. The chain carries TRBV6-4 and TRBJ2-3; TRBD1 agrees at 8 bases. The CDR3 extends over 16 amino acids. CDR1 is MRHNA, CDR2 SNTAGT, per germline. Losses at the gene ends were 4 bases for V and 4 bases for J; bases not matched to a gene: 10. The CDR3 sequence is CASSVQGGTAADTQYF. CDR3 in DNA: TGTGCCAGCAGTGTACAGGGGGGAACCGCCGCAGATACGCAGTATTTT.

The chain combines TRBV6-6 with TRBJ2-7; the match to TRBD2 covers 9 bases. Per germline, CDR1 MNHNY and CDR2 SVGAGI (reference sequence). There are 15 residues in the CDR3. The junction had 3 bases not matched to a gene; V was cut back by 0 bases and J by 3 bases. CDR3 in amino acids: CASSYSTSGNYEQYF. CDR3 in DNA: TGTGCCAGCAGTTACTCGACTAGCGGAAACTACGAGCAGTACTTC.